The 2 T cell receptor beta chains below were found in one sample sequenced in a study of response to subunit inactivated influenza vaccine. TCRdb passed the RT-PCR reads through MiXCR, listing each CDR3 protein once. The sample has 490,000 or so distinct CDR3 sequences, 7.5% to 8.5% seen once. Specimen: PBMCs from blood, collected less than 25 months after vaccination. The receptor set was obtained from a man between 50 and 75 years old who received an inactivated influenza vaccine.

V is TRBV5-1 and J is TRBJ2-1; 10 bases are shared with TRBD1. This CDR3 has 15 amino acids. Germline V gene lookup returns CDR1 SGHRS and CDR2 YFSETQ. The V segment lost 4 bases and the J segment 9 bases; nucleotides outside the gene matches: 10. The CDR3 DNA reads TGCGCCAGCAGCCCGCGGGAGGACAGGGGGAGTGAGCAGTTCTTC. Amino acids: CASSPREDRGSEQFF.

This clonotype turned up a few times. This chain links TRBV12-3 or TRBV12-4 with TRBJ2-1; 9 bases are shared with TRBD1. The trim removed 7 bases at V and 5 bases at J, leaving 9 bases unmatched. CDR3 length: 15 residues. The CDR3 sequence is CASIPGQGLHNEQFF. The CDR3 coding sequence is TGTGCCAGCATCCCGGGACAGGGACTCCACAATGAGCAGTTCTTC.